The sequence of this T cell receptor beta chain was determined in a study of lymphopenia after photon versus proton radiotherapy. Study-wide results and caveats: Oligoclonal CD8+ Temra expansion after nadir drove photon patients' diversity drop. Authors raise, but do not show, better survival with proton therapy. Under photons, naive T cells and diversity fell while effector/memory populations rose.

Germline lookup yields CDR1 SGDLS and CDR2 YYNGEE. V lost 4 bases and J lost 3, with 13 bases in between. The CDR3 contains 14 residues. Regarding this clone: Its antigen remains unknown.

TCRdb keeps only in-frame clones here, not all; method: immunoSEQ multiplex PCR. The sample has roughly 57,000 clones, around 83% seen once. This chain connects TRBV9 to TRBJ1-1; possible D gene TRBD1, 6 bases. The clonotype was recovered from a man aged 45-65 years with gastric cancer. The material sequenced was peripheral blood, taken from a patient treated with photon-based radiotherapy. The CDR3 here is CASSPGSGDTEAFF. Written as DNA, the CDR3 is TGTGCCAGCAGCCCGGGCTCAGGGGACACTGAAGCTTTCTTT.